The 16 T cell receptor beta chains below all came from one sample that was sequenced in a study of T-cell memory formation after mild COVID-19. One entry per CDR3 protein results from TCRdb running MiXCR on the 5' RACE reads. Here the sample spans tens of thousands of distinct CDR3 sequences, roughly 13% being singletons. The sequenced sample consisted of PBMCs or a T cell subset sorted from them (not recorded which). These receptors all come from a man aged 18 to 30 who had mild COVID-19 (a few samples of this study predate the infection). Cell type and time point are not known.

The V and J genes are TRBV7-9 and TRBJ1-1, with unresolved D. CDR3 length: 13 residues. V lost 5 bases and J lost 11, with 18 bases in between. Germline CDR1 SEHNR, CDR2 FQNEAQ (reference sequence). The CDR3 here is CASSQQTEVDAFF. The CDR3 DNA is TGTGCCAGCAGCCAACAGACCGAGGTGGACGCTTTCTTT.

In this sample, this clonotype turned up a few times. This sequence joins TRBV25-1 and TRBJ2-3; D is uncertain. CDR3 length: 13 residues. Trimming left V 2 bases short and J 11 bases short, with 14 bases between. Germline loops: CDR1 MGHDK, CDR2 SYGVNS. The CDR3 nucleotides are TGTGCCAGCAGTGAAGGCTGGGCTAGTCTGCAGTATTTT. Residues: CASSEGWASLQYF.

This clonotype was recorded a few times. V and J are TRBV7-6 and TRBJ2-7; D ambiguous. The CDR3 consists of 12 residues. Germline V gene sequence: CDR1 SGHVS, CDR2 FNYEAQ. The V gene lost 5 bases and the J gene lost 7 bases, with 12 bases spanning the gap. The CDR3 nucleotides are TGTGCCAGCAGCCCCGGGTTCGGTGAGCAGTACTTC. Protein product: CASSPGFGEQYF.

The genes are TRBV12-3 or TRBV12-4 and TRBJ1-1, with D hard to call. CDR3 length equals 13 residues. V was shortened by 3 bases and J by 1 base, with 6 bases between the two germline ends. CDR3 sequence reads: CASSFGKNTEAFF. The CDR3 nucleotides read TGTGCCAGCAGTTTTGGAAAGAACACTGAAGCTTTCTTT.

The V and J genes are TRBV7-2 and TRBJ1-2; 11 nucleotides match TRBD1. CDR1 is SGHTA and CDR2 is FQGNSA in the germline V gene. This CDR3 spans 16 amino acids. V lost 5 bases to trimming and J lost 4 bases; unmatched junction nucleotides: 9. The CDR3 nucleotides are TGTGCCAGCAGCGCCAGTCCCGGGACAGGGGGCTATGGCTACACCTTC. Protein sequence: CASSASPGTGGYGYTF.

V and J are TRBV28 and TRBJ2-6; 7 bases map to TRBD1. The CDR3 has 15 amino acids. Germline assignment: CDR1 MDHEN and CDR2 SYDVKM. Trimming at V came to 5 bases and at J to 0 bases, leaving 1 base not matched to a gene. Here the CDR3 DNA reads TGTGCCAGCAGTGGGACAGTCTCTGGGGCCAACGTCCTGACTTTC. Protein sequence: CASSGTVSGANVLTF.

The chain recombines TRBV5-1 with TRBJ2-1, with D perhaps matching TRBD2 (5 bases). Germline values: CDR1 SGHRS, CDR2 YFSETQ. Trimming cost V 4 bases and J 9 bases, with 11 bases left between them. This CDR3 has 12 amino acids. The CDR3 coding sequence is TGCGCCAGCAGCCTAAGAGGGCCTGAGCAGTTCTTC. It codes for CASSLRGPEQFF.

This clonotype was observed a few times. CDR3 protein: CASSQVGTSGGQSSYNEQFF. CDR3 bases: TGTGCCAGCAGCCAAGTGGGGACTAGCGGGGGACAGAGCTCCTACAATGAGCAGTTCTTC. The V and J genes are TRBV3-1 and TRBJ2-1; TRBD2 agrees at 14 bases. CDR1 and CDR2 (germline): LGHDT, YNNKEL (reference sequence). The V segment lost 1 base and the J segment 0 bases; nucleotides outside the gene matches: 8. The CDR3 runs to 20 residues.

The table lists this clonotype with many counts. The V and J genes are TRBV6-5 and TRBJ2-7, with TRBD1 matching over 8 bases. CDR3 length: 14 residues. V was clipped by 4 bases and J by 0 bases; unmatched bases: 2. In germline, CDR1 is MNHEY, CDR2 SVGAGI. CDR3 region: CASSSGTGSYEQYV. The CDR3 nucleotides read TGTGCCAGCAGTTCCGGGACAGGCTCCTACGAGCAGTACGTC.

This clonotype was detected a few times. This sequence joins TRBV29-1 and TRBJ2-1, with 9 bases that match TRBD1. CDR1 and CDR2 (germline): SQVTM, ANQGSEA. The CDR3 spans 14 residues. The V gene end was trimmed by 5 bases and the J gene end by 7 bases; junction bases not matched to a gene: 9. The CDR3 coding sequence is TGCAGCGTTAGGGGGACAGGGCTTTTGAATGAGCAGTTCTTC. This sequence encodes CSVRGTGLLNEQFF.

The V call is TRBV6-6, the J call TRBJ2-7, with no clear D. The CDR3 sequence is 12 residues long. The germline CDR1 and CDR2 sequences are MNHNY and SVGAGI (reference sequence). Trimming took 7 bases from V and 2 from J, leaving 9 bases between them. The CDR3 loop reads CASTTRTYEQYF. The CDR3 bases are TGTGCCAGCACAACCCGAACCTACGAGCAGTACTTC.

This clonotype was picked up many times. The J gene is TRBJ2-7, the V gene TRBV7-2; D perhaps matches TRBD1 (5 bases). This CDR3 has 15 amino acids. Germline V gene lookup returns CDR1 SGHTA and CDR2 FQGNSA. With 1 base removed from V and 0 bases from J, the gap between germline ends came to 10 bases. CDR3: CASSLEDTSSYEQYF. The CDR3 DNA follows: TGTGCCAGCAGCTTAGAGGACACGAGCTCCTACGAGCAGTACTTC.

The chain employs TRBV4-2 and TRBJ2-1; D call uncertain. V dropped 0 bases and J dropped 7 bases, with 10 bases sitting between them. The CDR3 is 14 amino acids. Germline CDR1 LGHNA, CDR2 YNFKEQ. CDR3: CASSQDPTVNEQFF. Written as DNA, the CDR3 is TGTGCCAGCAGCCAAGACCCGACTGTGAATGAGCAGTTCTTC.

The gene calls are TRBV4-1 and TRBJ2-5; D not certain. The germline V gene has CDR1 MGHRA and CDR2 YSYEKL. This CDR3 has 16 residues. V lost 4 bases and J lost 4, with 19 bases in between. CDR3: CASSPRVGNGRETQYF. The DNA for the CDR3 is TGCGCCAGCAGCCCACGAGTAGGGAACGGGCGAGAGACCCAGTACTTC.

The rearrangement links TRBV14 to TRBJ2-7, with D uncertain. This CDR3 contains 15 residues. V lost 1 base, J lost 0 bases, and 10 bases lay in between. From germline, CDR1 is SGHDN and CDR2 FVKESK. The CDR3 region is CASSQVPRSSYEQYF. As DNA, the CDR3 is TGTGCCAGCAGCCAAGTTCCGCGGAGCTCCTACGAGCAGTACTTC.

The V call is TRBV7-6, the J call TRBJ1-3; possibly TRBD1 for D (6 bases). Germline-derived CDR1 and CDR2 are SGHVS and FNYEAQ. This CDR3 is built from 17 residues. Deletions cut 1 base from V and 3 bases from J, with 16 bases between. The CDR3 protein is CASSLESSAGDGNTIYF. CDR3 nucleotides: TGTGCCAGCAGCTTAGAGTCATCGGCAGGGGATGGAAACACCATATATTTT.